This T cell receptor beta chain comes out of a study of cytomegalovirus exposure and HLA in healthy donors. Study results and caveats: The authors enumerated 150 to 200 TCR beta chains as linked to cytomegalovirus. Judged likely to be a sequencing artifact was a cluster of highly shared sequence variants.

Primers for the PCR totalled 60 Vbeta and 13 Jbeta. Only in-frame clones appear in the TCRdb table, and some are missing; sequencing was by immunoSEQ multiplex PCR. Of some 130,000 clones listed, approximately 78% are singletons. This clone was recorded only once. Its antigen is not known. Among the donors, all were healthy bone marrow donors. Germline CDR1 and CDR2: SGHRS and YFSETQ. Trimming at V came to 0 bases and at J to 2 bases, leaving 5 bases not matched to a gene. This CDR3 region has 16 residues. Sequenced sample: PBMCs. The receptor was isolated from a woman in her forties or fifties in good health and CMV-seropositive. The chain carries TRBV5-1 and TRBJ1-5; 7 nucleotides align to TRBD1. The CDR3 spells CASSLAGTGGNQPQHF. In nucleotides, the CDR3 is TGCGCCAGCAGCTTGGCCGGAACAGGGGGCAATCAGCCCCAGCATTTT.